The 7 T cell receptor beta chains below come from one sample, sequenced in a study of cytomegalovirus exposure and HLA in healthy donors. This PCR relied on a set of 60 Vbeta primers and 13 Jbeta primers. The assay was immunoSEQ multiplex PCR, and TCRdb's table has in-frame clones only and misses some. The sample carries roughly 100,000 clones, approximately 82% recorded once. Material: PBMCs. These receptors all come from a middle-aged man in good health and CMV-seropositive.

The J gene is TRBJ1-6, the V gene TRBV6-5; D remains ambiguous. CDR1 and CDR2 (germline): MNHEY, SVGAGI. V was trimmed by 0 bases and J by 8 bases, leaving 11 bases between them. The CDR3 runs 15 residues. CDR3 protein: CASSYSFGEDSPLHF. The CDR3 bases are TGTGCCAGCAGTTACTCGTTTGGTGAGGATTCACCCCTCCACTTT.

This clone was counted a single time. The V call is TRBV5-4, the J call TRBJ1-3; D gene uncertain. The germline V and J ends were trimmed by 4 bases and 0 bases, with 8 bases remaining between them. Per germline, CDR1 SGHNT and CDR2 YYREEE (reference sequence). The CDR3 contains 14 residues. CDR3 loop: CASSPQHSGNTIYF. CDR3 sequence (DNA): TGTGCCAGCAGCCCTCAACACTCTGGAAACACCATATATTTT.

The chain combines TRBV5-1 with TRBJ1-2, with D possibly being TRBD1 (5 bases). CDR3 length: 12 amino acids. V lost 0 bases and J lost 5, with 5 bases in between. Germline lookup yields CDR1 SGHRS and CDR2 YFSETQ. CDR3 protein: CASSLGQYGYTF. The CDR3 DNA reads TGCGCCAGCAGCTTGGGACAGTATGGCTACACCTTC.

This clone was detected many times. The chain joins TRBV5-8 to TRBJ1-4, with D tentatively TRBD1 (6 bases). Trimming shortened V by 4 bases and J by 0 bases, and 10 bases separated the two germline ends. This CDR3 spans 15 amino acids. Looked up from germline, CDR1 is SGHTS and CDR2 is YDEGEE. The CDR3 sequence is CASSRQVATNEKLFF. The CDR3, as DNA: TGTGCCAGCAGCAGACAGGTTGCAACTAATGAAAAACTGTTTTTT.

This clone turned up a few times. The genes are TRBV7-9 and TRBJ2-1; a weak D match, TRBD2 (5 bases). Germline CDR1 and CDR2: SEHNR and FQNEAQ (reference sequence). The CDR3 is 13 residues long. Trimming stripped 6 bases from V and 5 bases from J, with 11 bases between. CDR3 nucleotide sequence: TGTGCCAGCAGTTCCGACTACCACAATGAGCAGTTCTTC. It yields the protein CASSSDYHNEQFF.

V usage is TRBV27 and J usage is TRBJ2-7; TRBD1 agrees at 9 bases. J was trimmed by 4 bases and V by 3 bases; bases with no gene match: 4. Germline values: CDR1 MNHEY, CDR2 SMNVEV (reference sequence). This CDR3 has 14 amino acids. The CDR3 nucleotides are TGTGCCAGCAGTTTCATAGGACAGGGGTACGAGCAGTACTTC. This codes for CASSFIGQGYEQYF.

The rearrangement links TRBV2 to TRBJ1-2, with 8 bases matching TRBD1. V was clipped by 2 bases and J by 7 bases; unmatched bases: 9. CDR1 and CDR2 (germline): SNHLY, FYNNEI. This CDR3 region has 15 residues. CDR3 residues: CASSEFTGGSSGYTF. Here the CDR3 DNA reads TGTGCCAGCAGTGAATTTACAGGGGGAAGCAGTGGCTACACCTTC.